The clone carrying this T cell receptor beta chain was counted a few times. Its cognate antigen is unknown. The data stem from a study of T cell responses to AZD1222 COVID-19 vaccine. Method: immunoSEQ multiplex PCR; TCRdb's copy keeps in-frame clones and lacks some. The data contain roughly 100,000 clones, about 89% of them singletons. Germline-derived CDR1 and CDR2 are MDHEN and SYDVKM. The V end lost 5 bases, the J end lost 3 bases, and 14 bases lay between the germline ends. This CDR3 has 14 residues. Broader study findings: It should be noted that donors were predominantly white British and more often female, and clonal diversity was possibly underestimated. Among vaccine-associated CD4 TCRs, coverage spanned spike, with dominance at 160-218 and 743-854. Sampling captured repertoires only after the peak T cell response. Nearly half of spike-specific TCRs reportedly target unmutated variant regions.

Material: peripheral blood, obtained 28 days after the second AZD1222 dose. This TCR came from an adult who received the AZD1222 COVID-19 vaccine. The chain links TRBV28 to TRBJ2-7; unclear D gene. The chain's CDR3 is CASSRFGLNYEQYF. The CDR3 region has the DNA TGTGCCAGCAGTCGTTTCGGGTTAAACTACGAGCAGTACTTC.